This T cell receptor (beta chain) came from a study of Ad26.COV2.S vaccination and SARS-CoV-2 variants. General study results and limits: People who got the vaccine or the placebo had similar non-spike TCR breadth.

Germline V gene lookup returns CDR1 LNHDA and CDR2 SQIVND (reference sequence). The length of the CDR3 is 15 residues. Trimming removed 4 bases at V and 7 bases at J, with 16 bases between. About this clone itself: The antigen remains undetermined.

The treatment here: about 20 received Ad26.COV2.S at low or high dose, single or two shots; several received placebo; per-sample allocation not given. It was on day 63 after the first vaccine or placebo injection that samples were taken. TCRdb's copy holds only in-frame clones and misses some; the assay was immunoSEQ multiplex PCR. The sample has about 680,000 clones, 89% seen once; the top ten hold approximately 1.5%. The chain links TRBV19 to TRBJ1-4; D is undetermined. This material consisted of peripheral blood, taken in a trial of Ad26.COV2.S vaccine versus placebo. The clonotype comes from a person aged 18 to 65 who received the Ad26.COV2.S COVID-19 vaccine or a placebo. Written as DNA, the CDR3 is TGTGCCAGTAGTACCCAGTCTAAAGGCTTTGAAAAACTGTTTTTT. This codes for CASSTQSKGFEKLFF.